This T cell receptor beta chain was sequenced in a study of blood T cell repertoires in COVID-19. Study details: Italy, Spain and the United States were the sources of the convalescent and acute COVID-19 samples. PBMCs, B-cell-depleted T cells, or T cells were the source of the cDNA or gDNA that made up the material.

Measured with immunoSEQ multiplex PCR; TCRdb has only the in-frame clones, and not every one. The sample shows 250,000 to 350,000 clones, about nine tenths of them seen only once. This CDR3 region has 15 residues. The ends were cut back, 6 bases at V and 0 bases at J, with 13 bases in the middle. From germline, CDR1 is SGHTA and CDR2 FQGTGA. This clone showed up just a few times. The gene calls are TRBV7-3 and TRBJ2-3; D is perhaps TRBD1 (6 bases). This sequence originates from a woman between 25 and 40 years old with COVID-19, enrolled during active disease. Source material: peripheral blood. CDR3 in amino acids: CASSHDRTSTDTQYF. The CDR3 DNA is TGTGCCAGCAGTCATGACAGGACTAGCACAGATACGCAGTATTTT.